This TCR beta chain came from a study of OX40 agonist ivuxolimab in advanced cancers. The CDR3 spans 14 residues. V shed 3 bases and J shed 0 bases, with 6 bases lying between them. Germline CDR1 reads MGHDK; CDR2 reads SYGVNS. Here immunoSEQ multiplex PCR was the method, and the copy in TCRdb shows in-frame clones only, minus some. The sample lists tens of thousands of clones, nearly 90% occurring once. The receptor comes from an adult with an advanced solid tumor such as melanoma, head and neck, liver or kidney cancer. The J gene is TRBJ1-3, the V gene TRBV25-1; D not certain. The sample was CD4+ or CD8+ T cells sorted from blood, taken in a trial of the OX40 agonist ivuxolimab. For the CDR3, the DNA is TGTGCCAGCAGTGACAGCACCTCTGGAAACACCATATATTTT. Protein sequence: CASSDSTSGNTIYF.